This T cell receptor (beta chain) was documented in a study of shared T cell receptors in the human thymus. TCRdb's table, derived via immunoSEQ multiplex PCR, lists solely in-frame clones and lacks some. Of about 710,000 clones listed, approximately 89% are singletons. This clone was counted once. These data also featured in a second study, about human thymus T cells. As that report states: Serving as donors were healthy Finnish infants, each of whom was having open corrective surgery for congenital heart defects.

Input material: thymocytes. The clonotype comes from a boy under two years old with a congenital heart defect.

The DNA for the CDR3 is TGTGCCAGCAGCCCCTGGGACAGGGGGTTTCTCGAGCAGTACTTC. Its translation is CASSPWDRGFLEQYF. This chain connects TRBV7-6 to TRBJ2-7; 11 positions agree with TRBD1. Germline CDR1 and CDR2: SGHVS and FNYEAQ. After removal of 5 bases from V and 6 bases from J, the junction contained 9 bases not matched to a gene. This CDR3 contains 15 residues.